The clone carrying this T cell receptor beta chain was found a few times. TCRdb reanalysed the PCR reads using MiXCR and keeps one entry per CDR3 protein. The table records approximately 550,000 distinct CDR3 sequences, 25% of them present only once. The entry originates in a study of molecular identifiers for immune sequencing clone quantification. The CDR3 consists of 12 residues. Trimming took 7 bases from V and 1 from J, leaving 8 bases between them. Germline assignment: CDR1 SGHTA and CDR2 FQGNSA. This receptor was obtained from a human donor in good health. Some libraries in this study had Jurkat cell RNA spiked in. The sequenced sample consisted of naive CD8+ T cells from blood, with Jurkat cell RNA spiked in. Subset denoted: FACS-sorted CD8+CD4-CCR7+CD45RA+ naive T cells. The chain has TRBV7-2 and TRBJ2-7; no definite D call. This CDR3 is CASNKYSYEQYF. The CDR3 DNA reads as TGTGCCAGCAACAAATATTCCTACGAGCAGTACTTC. Full variable domain (rest looked up from reference TRBV7-2 and TRBJ2-7): GAGVSQSPSNKVTEKGKDVELRCDPISGHTALYWYRQSLGQGLEFLIYFQGNSAPDKSGLPSDRFSAERTGGSVSTLTIQRTQQEDSAVYLCASNKYSYEQYFGPGTRLTVT.